This is a list of T cell receptor beta chains from one sample in a study of blood T cell repertoires in COVID-19. Sequencing used immunoSEQ multiplex PCR; TCRdb keeps in-frame clones, though not all of them. The profile shows more than 100,000 clones, roughly 84% of them singletons. The sequenced material came from peripheral blood. The receptors originated from a human donor in a cohort sampled during active COVID-19. Both conserved end residues are part of each CDR3. The order of the fields is J gene, V gene, CDR3 protein.

TRBJ2-1	TRBV6-5	CASRRQGESNEQFF
TRBJ2-3	TRBV28	CASSPTGSSTDTQYF
TRBJ1-2	TRBV12-3/TRBV12-4	CASSLGADYGYTF
TRBJ2-7	TRBV6-5	CASSRDTPYEQYF
TRBJ2-2	TRBV28	CASRSGGVNTGELFF
TRBJ1-6	TRBV21-1	CASSRPDRAFNNSPLHF
TRBJ2-3	TRBV24-1	CATSEPAGSQANADTQYF
TRBJ2-2	TRBV2	CASSGVFQSSETPTGELFF
TRBJ2-2	TRBV4-2	CASSPTPGRPGNPGELFF
TRBJ1-2	TRBV15	CATSRDIGDGEGYTF
TRBJ2-7	TRBV5-4	CASSIRTGKTYEQYF
TRBJ2-7	TRBV6-5	CASRPGTSGGYEQYF
TRBJ1-5	TRBV5-1	CASSFTGLNQPQHF
TRBJ1-1	TRBV27	CASRPPGQGAEAFF
TRBJ2-5	TRBV3-1/TRBV3-2	CASSQVRIKGGRETQYF
TRBJ2-1	TRBV27	CASRLGTSGYNEQFF
TRBJ2-1	TRBV19	CASSAGTGPHEQFF
TRBJ2-1	TRBV7-9	CASSAQSGVRYDEQFF
TRBJ1-1	TRBV28	CASSLWEGVTEAFF
TRBJ1-4	TRBV6-5	CASSQGMGLEKLFF
TRBJ2-1	TRBV4-1	CASKTGVGYNEQFF
TRBJ2-5	TRBV6-5	CASSYRQETQYF
TRBJ2-7	TRBV5-1	CASSPRIPGQGRPYEQYF